The 24 T cell receptor beta chains in this list originate from one sample, sequenced in a study of glioma-infiltrating T cells after dendritic cell vaccination. The time point here: after dendritic cell vaccination, including at tumor progression/relapse. Clones were sequenced by immunoSEQ multiplex PCR, and TCRdb holds only the in-frame ones, with some missing. The sample lists more than 75,000 clones, roughly 87% occurring once. Sequencing was performed on blood, taken after dendritic cell vaccination. These receptors originate from a human donor with glioblastoma.

This chain links TRBV9 with TRBJ1-3; D remains ambiguous. V lost 0 bases to trimming and J lost 1 base, with 11 bases between them. Germline-derived CDR1 and CDR2 are SGDLS and YYNGEE. The CDR3 contains 16 residues. The CDR3 loop reads CASSVAGGVSGNTIYF. Written as DNA, the CDR3 is TGTGCCAGCAGCGTAGCTGGCGGTGTGTCTGGAAACACCATATATTTT.

The chain employs TRBV7-8 and TRBJ1-6; a weak D match, TRBD1 (5 bases). Trimming pared 6 bases from V and 9 bases from J, leaving 15 bases between. Germline V gene data show CDR1 as SGHVS and CDR2 as FQNEAQ. The CDR3 totals 14 residues. CDR3 nucleotides: TGTGCCAGCAGACCCCAGGGCGTGAGTTCACCCCTCCACTTT. This codes for CASRPQGVSSPLHF.

The chain links TRBV27 to TRBJ1-6; 7 positions agree with TRBD1. With V trimmed by 6 bases and J by 10 bases, 6 bases remained unmatched. The germline gives CDR1 MNHEY, CDR2 SMNVEV (reference sequence). This CDR3 has 13 residues. CDR3 nucleotides: TGTGCCAGCAGCTCGGGACAGCCCTCACCCCTCCACTTT. Protein sequence: CASSSGQPSPLHF.

The chain is built from TRBV2 and TRBJ2-1, with D possibly being TRBD2 (5 bases). V was pared by 3 bases and J by 3 bases, with 12 bases between. Germline CDR1 is SNHLY and CDR2 is FYNNEI. The CDR3 runs to 15 residues. The CDR3 DNA reads as TGTGCCAGCAGTGAGACGGACTGGTACTACAATGAGCAGTTCTTC. It codes for CASSETDWYYNEQFF.

This clone was counted only a few times. The rearrangement joins TRBV5-4 to TRBJ2-2; 10 bases agree with TRBD2. V dropped 4 bases and J dropped 6; count of bases not matched to a gene: 12. The germline V gene encodes CDR1 SGHNT and CDR2 YYREEE (reference sequence). The CDR3 length is 17 residues. The DNA for the CDR3 is TGTGCCAGCAGCGCCGGGCCTAGCGGGGGTTCGCCCGGGGAGCTGTTTTTT. Its translation is CASSAGPSGGSPGELFF. The variable domain in full, with the rest retrieved from reference TRBV5-4 and TRBJ2-2, is ETGVTQSPTHLIKTRGQQVTLRCSSQSGHNTVSWYQQALGQGPQFIFQYYREEENGRGNFPPRFSGLQFPNYSSELNVNALELDDSALYLCASSAGPSGGSPGELFFGEGSRLTVL.

This chain joins TRBV6-6 and TRBJ1-1; 8 bases fit TRBD1. The CDR3 has 14 residues. The germline gives CDR1 MNHNY, CDR2 SVGAGI (reference sequence). V lost 0 bases, J lost 3 bases, and 0 bases stayed unmatched. In DNA form, the CDR3 reads TGTGCCAGCAGTTACTCGGGACAGGACACTGAAGCTTTCTTT. It codes for CASSYSGQDTEAFF.

The CDR3 is CASSQGTGVYEQYF. In DNA, the CDR3 is TGCGCCAGCAGCCAAGGTACAGGGGTCTACGAGCAGTACTTC. The chain joins TRBV4-1 to TRBJ2-7; TRBD1 matches 7 bases. The length of the CDR3 is 14 residues. With 1 base clipped from V and 3 bases from J, the junction kept 3 bases outside the gene matches. The germline V gene has CDR1 MGHRA and CDR2 YSYEKL.

The V gene is TRBV7-2, the J gene TRBJ1-1; 10 nucleotides agree with TRBD1. The germline V gene has CDR1 SGHTA and CDR2 FQGNSA. V shed 2 bases and J 0 bases; nucleotides not matched to a gene: 6. This CDR3 contains 17 residues. CDR3 DNA: TGTGCCAGCAGCTTAAGCCCGGGACAGGGGATGAACACTGAAGCTTTCTTT. Translated: CASSLSPGQGMNTEAFF.

This clone has more than one count but fewer than ten. As DNA, the CDR3 is TGTGCCAGCAGAACCGGGAACACTGAAGCTTTCTTT. Its translation: CASRTGNTEAFF. The chain joins TRBV2 to TRBJ1-1; D unclear. The CDR3 runs to 12 residues. V lost 6 bases, J lost 1 base, and 6 bases lay in between. Germline CDR1 is SNHLY and CDR2 is FYNNEI. The full variable domain, completed using reference TRBV2 and TRBJ1-1, is EPEVTQTPSHQVTQMGQEVILRCVPISNHLYFYWYRQILGQKVEFLVSFYNNEISEKSEIFDDQFSVERPDGSNFTLKIRSTKLEDSAMYFCASRTGNTEAFFGQGTRLTVV.

The chain joins TRBV27 to TRBJ2-1, with D possibly matching TRBD1 (5 bases). CDR1 and CDR2 (germline): MNHEY, SMNVEV (reference sequence). This CDR3 region has 15 residues. Trimming left V 6 bases short and J 6 bases short, with 18 bases between. The CDR3 protein is CASSPNSEQGNEQFF. CDR3 sequence (DNA): TGTGCCAGCAGCCCCAACTCCGAGCAGGGCAATGAGCAGTTCTTC.

As for this clone: The identical CDR3 is also encoded by other nucleotide sequences in the sample. The chain is built from TRBV15 and TRBJ1-1; D is possibly TRBD1 (5 bases). This CDR3 has 13 residues. V dropped 4 bases and J dropped 1 base, with 7 bases sitting between them. Germline loops: CDR1 LNHNV, CDR2 YYDKDF (reference sequence). In DNA, the CDR3 is TGTGCCACCAGCACGGGGGGGAACACTGAAGCTTTCTTT. It specifies CATSTGGNTEAFF.

Here the CDR3 reads CASSEALLDIPYEQYF. In DNA form, the CDR3 reads TGTGCCAGCAGTGAAGCGCTTCTTGACATTCCCTACGAGCAGTACTTC. This sequence joins TRBV6-1 and TRBJ2-7; D gene ambiguous. V was pared by 0 bases and J by 2 bases, with 14 bases between. Germline-derived CDR1 and CDR2 are MNHNS and SASEGT. CDR3 length: 16 amino acids.

V gene TRBV2 combines with J gene TRBJ2-3; 12 positions match TRBD1. Germline CDR1 reads SNHLY; CDR2 reads FYNNEI. The CDR3 spans 15 residues. Trimming cost V 4 bases and J 2 bases; bases outside gene matches: 1. CDR3 amino acids: CASSGDRGPTDTQYF. The DNA for the CDR3 is TGTGCCAGCAGTGGGGACAGGGGGCCCACAGATACGCAGTATTTT.

This clone was detected a few times. The rearrangement joins TRBV29-1 to TRBJ2-1; D ambiguous. Germline-derived CDR1 and CDR2 are SQVTM and ANQGSEA. V gave up 3 bases and J gave up 8 bases, with 29 bases separating them. There are 18 residues in the CDR3. CDR3 residues: CSVDSLPSGSLSPHEQFF. CDR3 nucleotides: TGCAGCGTTGATTCTCTCCCCTCCGGGTCACTCTCTCCCCATGAGCAGTTCTTC.

This clone appeared a single time. The chain joins TRBV6-6 to TRBJ1-2; TRBD1 aligns across 9 bases. Germline assignment: CDR1 MNHNY and CDR2 SVGAGI (reference sequence). The ends lost 2 bases at V and 3 bases at J; junction bases unmatched: 4. The CDR3 length is 15 residues. The CDR3 reads CASSYRQGDYYGYTF. CDR3 nucleotides: TGTGCCAGCAGTTACCGACAGGGGGATTACTATGGCTACACCTTC.

This sequence joins TRBV29-1 and TRBJ2-7, with 8 bases that match TRBD1. The V gene's germline CDR1 is SQVTM and CDR2 ANQGSEA. V was clipped by 5 bases and J by 4 bases; unmatched bases: 10. The CDR3 has 14 residues. CDR3 residues: CSVTPGTGIYEQYF. The CDR3 coding sequence is TGCAGCGTTACTCCCGGGACAGGAATATACGAGCAGTACTTC.

The chain combines TRBV7-2 with TRBJ1-3; D call uncertain. The germline CDR1 and CDR2 sequences are SGHTA and FQGNSA. This CDR3 spans 13 amino acids. The V end lost 1 base, the J end lost 8 bases, and 9 bases lay between the germline ends. CDR3 region: CASSLGSGDTIYF. The CDR3 nucleotides are TGTGCCAGCAGCTTAGGTTCGGGTGACACCATATATTTT.

This chain joins TRBV19 and TRBJ1-3; possible D gene TRBD1, 6 bases. V was pared by 3 bases and J by 3 bases, with 9 bases between. The CDR3 covers 14 residues. The V gene's germline CDR1 is LNHDA and CDR2 SQIVND (reference sequence). CDR3 residues: CASSIRGGGNTIYF. CDR3 DNA sequence: TGTGCCAGTAGTATTCGAGGGGGTGGAAACACCATATATTTT.

This clone was observed a few times. This sample also contains other DNA sequences that code for the same CDR3. The J gene is TRBJ1-1, the V gene TRBV4-1, with D unresolved. CDR3 length: 13 amino acids. CDR1 is MGHRA, CDR2 YSYEKL, per germline. V dropped 0 bases and J dropped 6 bases, with 8 bases sitting between them. CDR3 sequence: CASSQDRRSEAFF. CDR3 in DNA: TGCGCCAGCAGCCAAGATAGGCGGTCTGAAGCTTTCTTT.

The genes are TRBV6-6 and TRBJ2-1; 8 bases agree with TRBD2. V lost 8 bases to trimming and J lost 10 bases; unmatched junction nucleotides: 16. In germline, CDR1 is MNHNY, CDR2 SVGAGI (reference sequence). The CDR3 runs to 15 residues. For the CDR3, the DNA is TGTGCCAGCTGGGCCTCGGGACTAGGGTTCAGCGAGCAGTTCTTC. This codes for CASWASGLGFSEQFF.

This clone was detected only a few times. The chain has TRBV28 and TRBJ1-4; D is perhaps TRBD1 (5 bases). CDR3 length: 15 amino acids. Germline V gene data show CDR1 as MDHEN and CDR2 as SYDVKM. The V gene lost 3 bases and the J gene lost 2 bases, with 10 bases spanning the gap. DNA of the CDR3: TGTGCCAGCAGTTTGGCAGGGCAGACTAATGAAAAACTGTTTTTT. Translation gives CASSLAGQTNEKLFF. Supplemented by reference TRBV28 and TRBJ1-4, the full variable domain reads DVKVTQSSRYLVKRTGEKVFLECVQDMDHENMFWYRQDPGLGLRLIYFSYDVKMKEKGDIPEGYSVSREKKERFSLILESASTNQTSMYLCASSLAGQTNEKLFFGSGTQLSVL.

The chain is built from TRBV11-2 and TRBJ1-2, with TRBD1 matching over 10 bases. CDR3 length equals 14 residues. Germline V lookup: CDR1 SGHAT, CDR2 FQNNGV. Germline trimming cut 5 bases from V and 9 bases from J; bases unmatched to any gene: 9. The chain's CDR3 is CASSPGTGVTRYTF. CDR3 in DNA: TGTGCCAGCAGCCCAGGGACAGGGGTGACTCGCTACACCTTC.

J is TRBJ1-5 and V is TRBV25-1; D ambiguous. CDR1 and CDR2 (germline): MGHDK, SYGVNS. Trimming removed 5 bases at V and 3 bases at J, with 8 bases between. This CDR3 is 13 amino acids long. The DNA of the CDR3 is TGTGCCAGCAGTCTAGACGACAATCAGCCCCAGCATTTT. Translating gives CASSLDDNQPQHF.

The gene calls are TRBV2 and TRBJ2-5; D is unclear. This CDR3 contains 13 residues. V lost 4 bases and J 2 bases, leaving 8 bases between the germline ends. CDR1 is SNHLY, CDR2 FYNNEI, per germline. CDR3 nucleotides: TGTGCCAGCAGTGTGCAGCGTCAAGAGACCCAGTACTTC. As protein: CASSVQRQETQYF. Full variable domain (outside the CDR3, taken from reference TRBV2 and TRBJ2-5): EPEVTQTPSHQVTQMGQEVILRCVPISNHLYFYWYRQILGQKVEFLVSFYNNEISEKSEIFDDQFSVERPDGSNFTLKIRSTKLEDSAMYFCASSVQRQETQYFGPGTRLLVL.